This T cell receptor (beta chain) was recovered during a study of patients and donors after allogeneic stem cell transplantation. This clonotype was seen at least ten times. The CDR3 length is 15 residues. The junction had 5 bases not matched to a gene; V was cut back by 6 bases and J by 3 bases. Germline V gene lookup returns CDR1 MNHNS and CDR2 SASEGT. TCRdb re-called the RT-PCR reads through MiXCR, storing one row per CDR3 protein. Here the sample spans fewer than 500,000 distinct CDR3 sequences, approximately 16% being singletons. V gene TRBV6-1 combines with J gene TRBJ2-1, with 10 bases that match TRBD2. This clonotype was obtained from a human donor who was either an allogeneic HSCT recipient or a stem cell or donor lymphocyte infusion donor (not recorded which). It is not recorded whose cells these are; they may come from a transplant donor. Material: blood, either unsorted or a sorted T cell fraction (not recorded which). The CDR3 protein is CASSSGLAVYNEQFF. CDR3 bases: TGTGCCAGCAGCTCCGGACTAGCGGTCTACAATGAGCAGTTCTTC.